This T cell receptor beta chain was captured by sequencing in a study of blood T cell repertoires in COVID-19. V gave up 4 bases and J gave up 6 bases; unmatched junction bases: 9. Germline V gene data show CDR1 as SGHNT and CDR2 as YYREEE (reference sequence). The CDR3 is made up of 16 amino acids. Generated by immunoSEQ multiplex PCR, the TCRdb table keeps only in-frame clones and is missing some. The sample records some 350,000 clones, around 86% being singletons. The chain carries TRBV5-4 and TRBJ1-6; 8 bases fit TRBD1. The TCR was taken from a woman in her forties or fifties with COVID-19, enrolled during active disease. The specimen was peripheral blood. This chain's CDR3 is CASSADRELPNSPLHF. Here the CDR3 DNA reads TGTGCCAGCAGCGCGGACAGGGAATTACCTAATTCACCCCTCCACTTT. The variable domain in full, with the rest retrieved from reference TRBV5-4 and TRBJ1-6, is ETGVTQSPTHLIKTRGQQVTLRCSSQSGHNTVSWYQQALGQGPQFIFQYYREEENGRGNFPPRFSGLQFPNYSSELNVNALELDDSALYLCASSADRELPNSPLHFGNGTRLTVT.